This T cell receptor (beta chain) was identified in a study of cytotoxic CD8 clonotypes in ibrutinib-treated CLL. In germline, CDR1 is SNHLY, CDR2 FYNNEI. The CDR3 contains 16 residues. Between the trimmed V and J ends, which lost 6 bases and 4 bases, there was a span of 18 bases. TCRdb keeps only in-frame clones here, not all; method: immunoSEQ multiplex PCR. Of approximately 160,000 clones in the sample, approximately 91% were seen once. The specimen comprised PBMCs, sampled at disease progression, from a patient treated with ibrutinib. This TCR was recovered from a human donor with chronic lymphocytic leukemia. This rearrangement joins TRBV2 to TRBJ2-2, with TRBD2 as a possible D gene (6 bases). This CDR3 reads CASRDGGGGGTGELFF. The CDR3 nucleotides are TGTGCCAGCAGGGACGGGGGTGGCGGCGGCACCGGGGAGCTGTTTTTT. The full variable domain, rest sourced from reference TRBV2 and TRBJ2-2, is EPEVTQTPSHQVTQMGQEVILRCVPISNHLYFYWYRQILGQKVEFLVSFYNNEISEKSEIFDDQFSVERPDGSNFTLKIRSTKLEDSAMYFCASRDGGGGGTGELFFGEGSRLTVL.